This entry lists 22 T cell receptor beta chains sequenced from one sample in a study of blood T cell repertoires in COVID-19 (dated by TCRdb to 2020 to 2022). The library was obtained by the immunoSEQ multiplex PCR assay. TCRdb stores this immuneACCESS table with in-frame sequences only. Part of the clones is absent; in the studies checked, under half of the shortfall reflects unresolved V genes, and no reason is known for the rest. The table for this sample lists 200,000 to 300,000 clones; roughly 82% of them were counted only once. The ten largest clones represent approximately 2.3% of the sample. The sequencing sample was made of peripheral blood. These receptors came from a man aged 40-50 years who had recovered from COVID-19.

This clone was detected only a few times. V and J are TRBV18 and TRBJ1-1, with a possible D match to TRBD1 (5 bases). The V and J ends lost 1 base and 5 bases respectively, with 20 bases between them. The CDR3 sequence is 17 residues long. The V gene's germline CDR1 is KGHSH and CDR2 LQKENI. The CDR3 DNA is TGTGCCAGCTCACCACGGGAAGTGGGGGAGGGTTATACTGAAGCTTTCTTT. Its protein is CASSPREVGEGYTEAFF.

V is TRBV5-6 and J is TRBJ2-5; D ambiguous. The V and J ends lost 0 bases and 2 bases respectively, with 5 bases between them. Germline lookup yields CDR1 SGHDT and CDR2 YYEEEE. The CDR3 runs to 13 residues. For the CDR3, the DNA is TGTGCCAGCAGCTTGGTTCAGCAAGAGACCCAGTACTTC. Protein sequence: CASSLVQQETQYF.

CDR3 in DNA: TGCAGCGTTGAAAGGGACAGGGGTGGGGATGAGCAGTTCTTC. This codes for CSVERDRGGDEQFF. J is TRBJ2-1 and V is TRBV29-1, with 10 bases that match TRBD1. From germline, CDR1 is SQVTM and CDR2 ANQGSEA. This CDR3 contains 14 residues. The ends lost 2 bases at V and 8 bases at J; junction bases unmatched: 6.

The chain is built from TRBV6-4 and TRBJ1-1; TRBD1 matches 7 bases. V lost 7 bases and J lost 3; bases outside the gene matches: 5. The germline V gene has CDR1 MRHNA and CDR2 SNTAGT. The CDR3 extends over 13 amino acids. The CDR3, as DNA: TGTGCCAGCACCAACACAGGGGACACTGAAGCTTTCTTT. Its protein is CASTNTGDTEAFF.

The V gene is TRBV29-1, the J gene TRBJ1-5, with 8 bases lining up with TRBD1. Germline V lookup: CDR1 SQVTM, CDR2 ANQGSEA. V lost 4 bases, J lost 2 bases, and 7 bases stayed unmatched. The CDR3 is 15 amino acids. The CDR3 here is CSVVYPGGGNQPQHF. For the CDR3, the DNA is TGCAGCGTTGTTTATCCAGGGGGCGGCAATCAGCCCCAGCATTTT.

This clone appeared a single time. This sequence joins TRBV15 and TRBJ2-3, with 10 bases lining up with TRBD2. CDR1 is LNHNV, CDR2 YYDKDF, per germline (reference sequence). This CDR3 is built from 16 residues. The V segment lost 3 bases and the J segment 4 bases; nucleotides outside the gene matches: 7. The CDR3 protein is CATSRASGSFSDTQYF. The CDR3 nucleotides read TGTGCCACCAGCAGGGCTAGCGGGAGTTTCTCAGATACGCAGTATTTT.

This clone was observed once. V usage is TRBV10-2 and J usage is TRBJ2-7; TRBD1 agrees at 8 bases. Germline V lookup: CDR1 WSHSY, CDR2 SAAADI. This CDR3 contains 13 residues. V lost 8 bases, J lost 4 bases, and 7 bases stayed unmatched. The CDR3 here is CASRAGQGYEQYF. The DNA of the CDR3 is TGCGCCAGCCGCGCCGGACAGGGTTACGAGCAGTACTTC.

The chain carries TRBV7-9 and TRBJ2-7, with 11 positions matching TRBD2. This CDR3 is 16 amino acids long. Germline CDR1 is SEHNR and CDR2 is FQNEAQ (reference sequence). The ends lost 5 bases at V and 0 bases at J; junction bases unmatched: 6. DNA of the CDR3: TGTGCCAGCAGCCCCGCTAGCGGGGGGAGCTCCTACGAGCAGTACTTC. Translating it yields CASSPASGGSSYEQYF.

The chain joins TRBV3-1 (or the pseudogene TRBV3-2) to TRBJ1-2; 7 bases fit TRBD1. The junction had 10 bases not matched to a gene; V was cut back by 3 bases and J by 3 bases. Germline lookup yields CDR1 LGHDT and CDR2 YNNKEL (reference sequence). The CDR3 runs 16 residues. The CDR3 DNA reads as TGTGCCAGCAGCCATCTCATTATGGGGACAGACTATGGCTACACCTTC. This translates into CASSHLIMGTDYGYTF.

This chain links TRBV24-1 with TRBJ2-3, with a possible D match to TRBD1 (6 bases). V shed 3 bases and J shed 5 bases, with 14 bases lying between them. CDR3 length: 15 amino acids. Germline CDR1 reads KGHDR; CDR2 reads SFDVKD. CDR3 coding DNA: TGTGCCACCAGTGATCCTGGGGGCGGTGGAGATACGCAGTATTTT. Translated, it gives CATSDPGGGGDTQYF.

This clone came up many times. The chain recombines TRBV4-1 with TRBJ1-2, with a tentative D call TRBD1 (6 bases). With 5 bases removed from V and 4 bases from J, the gap between germline ends came to 17 bases. CDR1 and CDR2 (germline): MGHRA, YSYEKL. CDR3 length: 15 amino acids. The DNA for the CDR3 is TGCGCCAGCAGCTCATCTCAGGGGACGGGCTATGGCTACACCTTC. Its translation: CASSSSQGTGYGYTF.

This clone was detected once. The chain combines TRBV5-1 with TRBJ2-5; possibly TRBD2 for D (6 bases). The CDR3 covers 14 residues. Trimming stripped 4 bases from V and 5 bases from J, with 15 bases between. Germline values: CDR1 SGHRS, CDR2 YFSETQ. CDR3 DNA sequence: TGCGCCAGCAGCCAGGAGGGTCGCGGGGAGACCCAGTACTTC. It codes for CASSQEGRGETQYF.

V gene TRBV24-1 combines with J gene TRBJ2-7; weak D call: TRBD1 (6 bases). V was clipped by 8 bases and J by 1 base, with 20 bases between them. The CDR3 contains 16 residues. Germline V gene data show CDR1 as KGHDR and CDR2 as SFDVKD. The CDR3 DNA is TGTGCCACCACTGAGGTAGGGGGACGCATTTCCTACGAGCAGTACTTC. Amino acid sequence: CATTEVGGRISYEQYF.

This clone has a handful of counts. The gene calls are TRBV6-2 or TRBV6-3 and TRBJ1-1; no firm D call. Trimming removed 2 bases from V and 3 bases from J, with 7 bases in between. CDR1 is MNHEY and CDR2 is SVGEGT in the germline V gene. CDR3 size: 13 residues. The CDR3 nucleotides read TGTGCCAGCAGTTACGAGGTTTACACTGAAGCTTTCTTT. Encoded protein: CASSYEVYTEAFF.

In DNA, the CDR3 is TGTGCCAGCAGTGTAGGGCGGGGGATGAACACTGAAGCTTTCTTT. Its protein is CASSVGRGMNTEAFF. The chain uses TRBV2 and TRBJ1-1, with D perhaps matching TRBD1 (5 bases). The CDR3 runs to 15 residues. The V end lost 4 bases, the J end lost 0 bases, and 12 bases lay between the germline ends. Germline V gene sequence: CDR1 SNHLY, CDR2 FYNNEI.

The chain links TRBV6-5 to TRBJ2-5; 7 bases fit TRBD1. The CDR3 loop spans 13 amino acids. The V and J ends lost 6 bases and 5 bases, in that order; junction bases with no gene match: 6. Germline CDR1 is MNHEY and CDR2 is SVGAGI. CDR3: CASSLRGMETQYF. The DNA for the CDR3 is TGTGCCAGCAGCCTCAGGGGGATGGAGACCCAGTACTTC.

V usage is TRBV24-1 and J usage is TRBJ2-5; tentatively, D is TRBD2 (5 bases). With 9 bases removed from V and 5 bases from J, the gap between germline ends came to 15 bases. The CDR3 contains 13 residues. Germline V gene data show CDR1 as KGHDR and CDR2 as SFDVKD. For the CDR3, the DNA is TGTGCCACCTCCGGGAACAGTATGGAGACCCAGTACTTC. Translation gives CATSGNSMETQYF.

Remarks on this clone: The sample contains more than one DNA sequence encoding this CDR3. The chain uses TRBV29-1 and TRBJ1-5, with D possibly matching TRBD1 (5 bases). Germline V CDR1 and CDR2: SQVTM, ANQGSEA. The V end was cut by 4 bases, the J end by 4 bases, with 8 bases between. CDR3 length: 12 amino acids. Written as DNA, the CDR3 is TGCAGCGTTGGGGGGGGGAATCAGCCCCAGCATTTT. Translating gives CSVGGGNQPQHF.

About this clone itself: The junction shows a germline mismatch at one end, possibly a read error. The chain is built from TRBV30 and TRBJ1-2; 7 nucleotides line up with TRBD1. The germline V gene has CDR1 GTSNPN and CDR2 SVGIG (reference sequence). This CDR3 spans 12 amino acids. This chain's CDR3 is CAWEGDRPGCTF. In nucleotides, the CDR3 is TGTGCCTGGGAAGGGGACAGACCTGGCTGCACCTTC.

This rearrangement joins TRBV10-2 to TRBJ2-7; 8 nucleotides line up with TRBD1. The CDR3 contains 13 residues. Unmatched junction bases numbered 1, after V lost 0 bases and J lost 6 bases. Germline V gene sequence: CDR1 WSHSY, CDR2 SAAADI. The CDR3 spells CASSESRGLEQYF. The CDR3 nucleotides read TGCGCCAGCAGTGAGTCCAGGGGGCTCGAGCAGTACTTC.

As DNA, the CDR3 is TGTGCCAGCAGCTTAGGGCTAGCGGGGTCTGCCGGGGAGCTGTTTTTT. It translates to CASSLGLAGSAGELFF. V is TRBV11-3 and J is TRBJ2-2; the match to TRBD2 covers 9 bases. Looked up from germline, CDR1 is SGHNT and CDR2 is YENEEA. The CDR3 has 16 residues. V was pared by 1 base and J by 6 bases, with 6 bases of the junction left unmatched.

This clone was seen a few times. The chain recombines TRBV10-3 with TRBJ1-2; 7 bases align to TRBD1. The length of the CDR3 is 14 residues. After removal of 5 bases from V and 4 bases from J, the junction contained 7 bases not matched to a gene. Per the germline V gene, CDR1 is ENHRY and CDR2 is SYGVKD. The CDR3 is CAISSTGLSYGYTF. In DNA, the CDR3 is TGTGCCATCAGTTCGACAGGGCTGAGCTATGGCTACACCTTC.